Presented here are 30 T cell receptor beta chains from one specimen sequenced in a study of blood T cell repertoires in COVID-19. Profiled with immunoSEQ multiplex PCR; TCRdb holds only in-frame clones, not every one. The sample lists approximately 190,000 clones; about 88% were seen once. The material sequenced was peripheral blood. The receptors were gathered from a woman between 35 and 50 years old who had recovered from COVID-19.

Regarding this clone: At one boundary the junction diverges from the germline segment, which might be a read error. This chain links TRBV5-1 with TRBJ2-1; D may be TRBD2 (5 bases). The CDR3 is 12 residues long. CDR1 is SGHRS, CDR2 YFSETQ, per germline. DNA for the CDR3: TGCGCCAGCAGCTCGGAACAAATCGGAGGAATCTTC. Protein: CASSSEQIGGIF.

This rearrangement joins TRBV7-8 to TRBJ1-5; TRBD1 matches 7 bases. V shed 5 bases, J shed 2 bases, and the junction held 12 bases outside the gene matches. Germline V gene lookup returns CDR1 SGHVS and CDR2 FQNEAQ. The CDR3 totals 17 residues. The CDR3: CASSIRQGLWGNQPQHF. As DNA, the CDR3 is TGTGCCAGCAGCATAAGACAGGGCCTATGGGGCAATCAGCCCCAGCATTTT.

The chain is built from TRBV28 and TRBJ2-3; tentatively, D is TRBD2 (5 bases). Germline V lookup: CDR1 MDHEN, CDR2 SYDVKM. The ends were cut back, 2 bases at V and 5 bases at J, with 5 bases in the middle. The CDR3 has 12 amino acids. CDR3 sequence: CASSLGGDTQYF. The CDR3 DNA reads as TGTGCCAGCAGTTTAGGAGGAGATACGCAGTATTTT.

This chain joins TRBV2 and TRBJ2-5; 8 bases map to TRBD1. Germline CDR1 reads SNHLY; CDR2 reads FYNNEI. V lost 1 base to trimming and J lost 5 bases; unmatched junction nucleotides: 6. The CDR3 has 15 residues. CDR3 nucleotides: TGTGCCAGCAGTGAAGGGACAGGGAGGTGGGAGACCCAGTACTTC. It encodes CASSEGTGRWETQYF.

The genes are TRBV18 and TRBJ1-5, with D unclear. CDR3 length: 15 amino acids. The germline CDR1 and CDR2 sequences are KGHSH and LQKENI. Trimming left V 2 bases short and J 7 bases short, with 15 bases between. CDR3 in amino acids: CASSPTTLTRQPQHF. CDR3 sequence (DNA): TGTGCCAGCTCACCAACAACCTTAACCAGACAGCCCCAGCATTTT. The whole variable domain, filled in from reference TRBV18 and TRBJ1-5, reads NAGVMQNPRHLVRRRGQEARLRCSPMKGHSHVYWYRQLPEEGLKFMVYLQKENIIDESGMPKERFSAEFPKEGPSILRIQQVVRGDSAAYFCASSPTTLTRQPQHFGDGTRLSIL.

This clone was detected once. The V gene is TRBV5-1, the J gene TRBJ1-5, with TRBD1 identical over 7 bases. The CDR3 length is 14 residues. The V gene end was trimmed by 0 bases and the J gene end by 6 bases; junction bases not matched to a gene: 3. CDR1 and CDR2 from the germline V gene are SGHRS and YFSETQ. The CDR3 DNA sequence: TGCGCCAGCAGCTTGGAGGGGGCCGGTCAGCCCCAGCATTTT. It encodes CASSLEGAGQPQHF. The complete variable domain, with remaining parts taken from reference TRBV5-1 and TRBJ1-5, reads KAGVTQTPRYLIKTRGQQVTLSCSPISGHRSVSWYQQTPGQGLQFLFEYFSETQRNKGNFPGRFSGRQFSNSRSEMNVSTLELGDSALYLCASSLEGAGQPQHFGDGTRLSIL.

J is TRBJ1-5 and V is TRBV19; a weak D match, TRBD1 (6 bases). The CDR3 is 15 amino acids. Germline CDR1 LNHDA, CDR2 SQIVND (reference sequence). V shed 7 bases and J shed 1 base, with 14 bases lying between them. CDR3 coding DNA: TGTGCCAGTACGGTGACAGGTCTGAGCAATCAGCCCCAGCATTTT. Translation gives CASTVTGLSNQPQHF.

V gene TRBV27 combines with J gene TRBJ1-6; 7 bases are a match to TRBD1. The CDR3 totals 15 residues. Trimming took 5 bases from V and 7 from J; bases not matched to a gene: 8. Looked up from germline, CDR1 is MNHEY and CDR2 is SMNVEV (reference sequence). CDR3 sequence: CASSPGTEINSPLHF. CDR3 bases: TGTGCCAGCAGTCCCGGGACAGAAATAAATTCACCCCTCCACTTT.

V and J are TRBV6-5 and TRBJ1-1, with D uncertain. The CDR3 spans 13 residues. Per germline, CDR1 MNHEY and CDR2 SVGAGI. Trimming left V 6 bases short and J 1 base short, with 9 bases between. The CDR3 is CASSLNRNTEAFF. CDR3 bases: TGTGCCAGCAGCCTTAATAGGAACACTGAAGCTTTCTTT.

V gene TRBV6-2 or TRBV6-3 combines with J gene TRBJ2-3; TRBD2 agrees at 9 bases. The CDR3 extends over 13 amino acids. Per germline, CDR1 MNHEY and CDR2 SVGEGT. The junction had 7 bases not matched to a gene; V was cut back by 4 bases and J by 11 bases. CDR3 in amino acids: CASSFGGGVGQYF. In DNA form, the CDR3 reads TGTGCCAGCAGTTTTGGCGGGGGGGTTGGGCAGTATTTT.

The genes are TRBV5-8 and TRBJ2-2; 7 bases map to TRBD1. Trimming took 2 bases from V and 5 from J; bases not matched to a gene: 9. Germline-derived CDR1 and CDR2 are SGHTS and YDEGEE. The CDR3 length is 16 residues. The CDR3 spells CASSFVAGGRTGELFF. CDR3 nucleotides: TGTGCCAGCAGCTTTGTGGCAGGGGGACGAACCGGGGAGCTGTTTTTT.

This chain joins TRBV10-3 and TRBJ2-4; maybe TRBD2 (7 bases). CDR1 and CDR2 from the germline V gene are ENHRY and SYGVKD. With 0 bases removed from V and 6 bases from J, the gap between germline ends came to 12 bases. There are 15 residues in the CDR3. DNA for the CDR3: TGTGCCATCAGTGAGTCCGGGGGGACACCAAACATTCAGTACTTC. This translates into CAISESGGTPNIQYF.

DNA for the CDR3: TGTGCCAGCAGCCAACTACCGGGACACCCTCGGTACGAGCAGTACTTC. The encoded protein is CASSQLPGHPRYEQYF. The chain uses TRBV3-1 (or the pseudogene TRBV3-2) and TRBJ2-7, with D possibly matching TRBD1 (6 bases). There are 16 residues in the CDR3. CDR1 and CDR2 (germline): LGHDT, YNNKEL (reference sequence). Trimming shortened V by 2 bases and J by 4 bases, and 18 bases separated the two germline ends.

The V and J genes are TRBV5-1 and TRBJ2-3, with 7 positions matching TRBD2. Losses at the gene ends were 2 bases for V and 0 bases for J; bases not matched to a gene: 9. Germline V gene sequence: CDR1 SGHRS, CDR2 YFSETQ. The CDR3 contains 17 residues. CDR3 DNA sequence: TGCGCCAGCAGCTTCGGCCCCGAAGCGGGGAGCACAGATACGCAGTATTTT. Its translation is CASSFGPEAGSTDTQYF.

This chain joins TRBV14 and TRBJ2-1; 8 positions match TRBD1. V lost 5 bases and J lost 9; bases outside the gene matches: 3. There are 12 residues in the CDR3. In germline, CDR1 is SGHDN, CDR2 FVKESK. The CDR3 spells CASSDDRGEQFF. DNA for the CDR3: TGTGCCAGCAGCGATGACAGGGGTGAGCAGTTCTTC.

The chain carries TRBV3-1 (or the pseudogene TRBV3-2) and TRBJ2-5, with a possible D match to TRBD2 (5 bases). The CDR3 runs to 13 residues. The germline V gene has CDR1 LGHDT and CDR2 YNNKEL (reference sequence). V lost 2 bases to trimming and J lost 3 bases, with 7 bases between them. CDR3 sequence reads: CASSQRGEETQYF. The CDR3, as DNA: TGTGCCAGCAGCCAACGGGGAGAAGAGACCCAGTACTTC.

This rearrangement joins TRBV14 to TRBJ2-2; no reliable D call. V was trimmed by 6 bases and J by 2 bases, leaving 10 bases between them. The CDR3 has 14 amino acids. Germline V lookup: CDR1 SGHDN, CDR2 FVKESK. The CDR3 is CASSLLENTGELFF. CDR3 coding DNA: TGTGCCAGCAGTCTACTTGAAAACACCGGGGAGCTGTTTTTT.

This chain connects TRBV18 to TRBJ1-1; 7 bases are shared with TRBD1. In germline, CDR1 is KGHSH, CDR2 LQKENI. Unmatched junction bases numbered 4, after V lost 5 bases and J lost 4 bases. The CDR3 covers 13 residues. CDR3 in DNA: TGTGCCAGCTCATTACAGGGGTTCACTGAAGCTTTCTTT. It encodes CASSLQGFTEAFF.

V and J are TRBV6-5 and TRBJ1-2, with D maybe TRBD1 (5 bases). Trimming removed 8 bases at V and 4 bases at J, with 11 bases between. The CDR3 is made up of 12 amino acids. The germline gives CDR1 MNHEY, CDR2 SVGAGI. The CDR3 DNA reads TGTGCCAGCGCGACAGCGGGCTATGGCTACACCTTC. It encodes CASATAGYGYTF.

The rearrangement uses TRBV11-2 and TRBJ2-2, with a weak D call TRBD2 (6 bases). Trimming stripped 5 bases from V and 8 bases from J, with 9 bases between. There are 12 residues in the CDR3. Germline assignment: CDR1 SGHAT and CDR2 FQNNGV. The CDR3 bases are TGTGCCAGCAGCCTCGCGGGAGGGGAGCTGTTTTTT. Translating it yields CASSLAGGELFF.

The chain uses TRBV29-1 and TRBJ2-3; a possible D gene is TRBD1 (5 bases). This CDR3 has 13 amino acids. Trimming took 7 bases from V and 2 from J, leaving 13 bases between them. In germline, CDR1 is SQVTM, CDR2 ANQGSEA. Here the CDR3 reads CSARQSNTDTQYF. CDR3 DNA sequence: TGCAGCGCCCGACAGTCAAACACAGATACGCAGTATTTT.

The CDR3 nucleotides read TGTGCCAGCAGCTTGGCCGTAACAGGGTATGGCTACACCTTC. Translating gives CASSLAVTGYGYTF. V gene TRBV5-6 combines with J gene TRBJ1-2, with a weak D call TRBD1 (6 bases). The germline V gene has CDR1 SGHDT and CDR2 YYEEEE. The CDR3 length is 14 residues. V lost 0 bases and J 5 bases, leaving 11 bases between the germline ends.

The chain combines TRBV3-1 (or the pseudogene TRBV3-2) with TRBJ1-1, with 7 bases fitting TRBD1. The germline V gene encodes CDR1 LGHDT and CDR2 YNNKEL (reference sequence). V trimming: 4 bases; J trimming: 7 bases; junction bases outside the gene matches: 6. The CDR3 is made up of 13 amino acids. CDR3 loop: CASSPGQLLEAFF. The CDR3 nucleotides read TGTGCCAGCAGCCCGGGACAGCTACTTGAAGCTTTCTTT.

The chain recombines TRBV12-3 or TRBV12-4 with TRBJ2-1, with D perhaps matching TRBD2 (5 bases). This CDR3 contains 12 residues. Trimming cost V 6 bases and J 9 bases, with 12 bases left between them. CDR3 nucleotide sequence: TGTGCCAGCAGCCCGGGAAGCGGTGAGCAGTTCTTC. It is translated as CASSPGSGEQFF.

V gene TRBV4-1 combines with J gene TRBJ1-6; TRBD1 is a possible D gene (6 bases). This CDR3 has 16 amino acids. V was cut by 0 bases and J by 4 bases, with 10 bases left in between. The germline CDR1 and CDR2 sequences are MGHRA and YSYEKL. CDR3 sequence (DNA): TGCGCCAGCAGCCAAGACAGGGGTGAATATAATTCACCCCTCCACTTT. Its protein is CASSQDRGEYNSPLHF.

This chain links TRBV7-9 with TRBJ2-1; possible D gene TRBD1, 6 bases. V lost 5 bases and J 4 bases, leaving 15 bases between the germline ends. Germline-derived CDR1 and CDR2 are SEHNR and FQNEAQ (reference sequence). CDR3 size: 15 residues. CDR3 amino acids: CASSLTQGAYNEQFF. As DNA, the CDR3 is TGTGCCAGCAGCCTAACACAGGGAGCATACAATGAGCAGTTCTTC.

The CDR3 region is CAIRAGSTDTQYF. The DNA for the CDR3 is TGTGCCATCAGGGCGGGGAGCACAGATACGCAGTATTTT. The chain has TRBV10-3 and TRBJ2-3, with D perhaps matching TRBD2 (6 bases). Germline CDR1 ENHRY, CDR2 SYGVKD. The CDR3 length is 13 residues. Trimming left V 6 bases short and J 0 bases short, with 7 bases between.

The rearrangement uses TRBV3-1 (or the pseudogene TRBV3-2) and TRBJ2-2, with D perhaps matching TRBD1 (5 bases). This CDR3 region has 15 residues. Germline V gene lookup returns CDR1 LGHDT and CDR2 YNNKEL (reference sequence). Trimming stripped 6 bases from V and 1 base from J, with 12 bases between. DNA of the CDR3: TGTGCCAGCAGTACCGACAGTCTGAACACCGGGGAGCTGTTTTTT. This translates into CASSTDSLNTGELFF.

This clone was seen just once. This sequence joins TRBV6-5 and TRBJ2-7; D unclear. V was clipped by 0 bases and J by 0 bases, with 9 bases between them. CDR1 is MNHEY and CDR2 is SVGAGI in the germline V gene. This CDR3 spans 15 amino acids. The CDR3 nucleotides read TGTGCCAGCAGTTACTCCCGCGGTAGCTCCTACGAGCAGTACTTC. It codes for CASSYSRGSSYEQYF.

The chain employs TRBV20-1 and TRBJ2-5; 7 nucleotides align to TRBD2. CDR1 DFQATT and CDR2 SNEGSKA come from the germline V gene (reference sequence). The junction had 12 bases not matched to a gene; V was cut back by 3 bases and J by 5 bases. This CDR3 is 15 amino acids long. The CDR3 DNA reads as TGCAGTGCTAGTGGGGGGGAGGTCCAGCGGGAGACCCAGTACTTC. Encoded protein: CSASGGEVQRETQYF.